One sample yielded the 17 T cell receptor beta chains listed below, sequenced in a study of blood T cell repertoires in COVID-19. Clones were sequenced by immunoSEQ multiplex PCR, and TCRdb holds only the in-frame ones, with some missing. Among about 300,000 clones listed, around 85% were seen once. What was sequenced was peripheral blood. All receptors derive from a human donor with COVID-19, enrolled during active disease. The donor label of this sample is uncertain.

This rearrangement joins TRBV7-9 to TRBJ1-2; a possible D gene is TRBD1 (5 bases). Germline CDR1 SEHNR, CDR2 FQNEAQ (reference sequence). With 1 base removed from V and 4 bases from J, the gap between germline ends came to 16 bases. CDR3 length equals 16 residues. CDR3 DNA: TGTGCCAGCAGCTTAGGTGGGGGGACTACACTCTATGGCTACACCTTC. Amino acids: CASSLGGGTTLYGYTF.

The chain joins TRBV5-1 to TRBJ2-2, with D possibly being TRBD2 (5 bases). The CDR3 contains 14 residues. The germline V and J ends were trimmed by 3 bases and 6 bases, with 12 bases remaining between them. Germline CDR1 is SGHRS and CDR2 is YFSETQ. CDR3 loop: CASSSGWESGELFF. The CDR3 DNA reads TGCGCCAGCAGCTCGGGGTGGGAGTCCGGGGAGCTGTTTTTT.

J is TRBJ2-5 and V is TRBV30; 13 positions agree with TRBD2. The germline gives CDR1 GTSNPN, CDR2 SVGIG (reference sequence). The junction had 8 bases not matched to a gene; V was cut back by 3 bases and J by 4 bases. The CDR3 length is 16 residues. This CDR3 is CAWRALRLAGGETQYF. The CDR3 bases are TGTGCCTGGAGGGCACTAAGACTAGCGGGAGGAGAGACCCAGTACTTC.

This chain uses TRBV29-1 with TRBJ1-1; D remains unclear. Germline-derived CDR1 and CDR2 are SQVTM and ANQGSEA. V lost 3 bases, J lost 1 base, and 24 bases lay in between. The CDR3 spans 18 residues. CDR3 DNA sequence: TGCAGCGTTGATACGGATGCCATCGCGGATGTGTGGAACACTGAAGCTTTCTTT. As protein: CSVDTDAIADVWNTEAFF.

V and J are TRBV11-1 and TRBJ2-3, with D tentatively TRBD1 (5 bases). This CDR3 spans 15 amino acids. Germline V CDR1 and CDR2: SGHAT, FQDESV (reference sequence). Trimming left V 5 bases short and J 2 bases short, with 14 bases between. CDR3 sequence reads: CASSHGRGHTDTQYF. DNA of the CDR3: TGTGCCAGCAGCCATGGGCGCGGACACACAGATACGCAGTATTTT.

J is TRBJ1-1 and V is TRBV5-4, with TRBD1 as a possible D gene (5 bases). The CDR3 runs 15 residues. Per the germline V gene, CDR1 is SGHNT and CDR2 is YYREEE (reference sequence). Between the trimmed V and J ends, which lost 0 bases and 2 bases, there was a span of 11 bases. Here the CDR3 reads CASSLDFGGNTEAFF. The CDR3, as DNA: TGTGCCAGCAGCTTGGACTTCGGGGGAAACACTGAAGCTTTCTTT.

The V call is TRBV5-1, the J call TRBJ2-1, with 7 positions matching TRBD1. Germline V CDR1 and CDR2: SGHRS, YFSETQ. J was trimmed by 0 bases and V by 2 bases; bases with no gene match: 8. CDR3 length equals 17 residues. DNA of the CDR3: TGCGCCAGCAGCTTCACAGGGGACCTACACTCCTACAATGAGCAGTTCTTC. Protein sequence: CASSFTGDLHSYNEQFF.

Here the CDR3 reads CASSFVGLAGGTDTQYF. The CDR3 nucleotides read TGTGCCAGCAGCTTCGTGGGACTAGCGGGGGGCACAGATACGCAGTATTTT. This sequence joins TRBV7-2 and TRBJ2-3, with TRBD2 identical over 14 bases. J gave up 1 base and V 3 bases, and 3 bases lay outside the gene matches. From germline, CDR1 is SGHTA and CDR2 FQGNSA. The CDR3 totals 17 residues.

The CDR3 sequence is CASSIGRGLGHTQLFF. In DNA form, the CDR3 reads TGTGCCAGTAGTATTGGCAGGGGGCTTGGTCATACCCAGCTGTTTTTT. The chain recombines TRBV19 with TRBJ2-2, with TRBD1 matching 8 bases. CDR3 size: 16 residues. The ends lost 3 bases at V and 12 bases at J; junction bases unmatched: 15. Germline V CDR1 and CDR2: LNHDA, SQIVND (reference sequence). Complete variable domain (other parts from reference TRBV19 and TRBJ2-2): DGGITQSPKYLFRKEGQNVTLSCEQNLNHDAMYWYRQDPGQGLRLIYYSQIVNDFQKGDIAEGYSVSREKKESFPLTVTSAQKNPTAFYLCASSIGRGLGHTQLFFGEGSRLTVL.

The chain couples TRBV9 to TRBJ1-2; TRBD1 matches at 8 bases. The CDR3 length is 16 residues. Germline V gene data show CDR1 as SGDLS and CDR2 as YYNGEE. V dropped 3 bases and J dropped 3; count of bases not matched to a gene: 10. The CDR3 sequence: CASSGPPGQAHYGYTF. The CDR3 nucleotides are TGTGCCAGCAGCGGACCCCCGGGACAGGCCCACTATGGCTACACCTTC.

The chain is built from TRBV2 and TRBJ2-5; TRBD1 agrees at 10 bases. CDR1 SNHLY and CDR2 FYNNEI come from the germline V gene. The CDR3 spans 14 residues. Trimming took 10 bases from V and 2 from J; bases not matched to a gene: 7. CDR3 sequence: CANRDRGQQETQYF. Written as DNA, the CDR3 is TGTGCCAACCGGGACAGGGGACAACAAGAGACCCAGTACTTC.

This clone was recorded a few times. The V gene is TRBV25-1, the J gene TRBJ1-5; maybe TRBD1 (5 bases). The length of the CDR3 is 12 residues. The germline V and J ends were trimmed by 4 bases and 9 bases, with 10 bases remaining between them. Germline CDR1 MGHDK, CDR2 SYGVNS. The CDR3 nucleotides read TGTGCCAGCAGTGGGGGGGACGGGCCCCAGCATTTT. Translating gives CASSGGDGPQHF.

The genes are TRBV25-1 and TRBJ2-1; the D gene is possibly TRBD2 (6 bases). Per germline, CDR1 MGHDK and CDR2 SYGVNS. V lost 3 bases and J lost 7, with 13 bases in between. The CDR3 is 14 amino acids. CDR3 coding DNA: TGTGCCAGCAGTGACCAGGCTAGCGCGAATGAGCAGTTCTTC. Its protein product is CASSDQASANEQFF.

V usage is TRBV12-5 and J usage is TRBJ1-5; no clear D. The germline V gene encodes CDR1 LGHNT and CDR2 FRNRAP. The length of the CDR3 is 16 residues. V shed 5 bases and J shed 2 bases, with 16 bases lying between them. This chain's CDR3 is CASGPSDRGRNQPQHF. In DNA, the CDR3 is TGTGCTAGTGGTCCATCGGACCGAGGGCGCAATCAGCCCCAGCATTTT.

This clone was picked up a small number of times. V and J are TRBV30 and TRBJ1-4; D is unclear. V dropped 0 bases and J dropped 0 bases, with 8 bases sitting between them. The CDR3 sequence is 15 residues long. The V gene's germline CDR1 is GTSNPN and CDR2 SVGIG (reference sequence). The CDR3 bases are TGTGCCTGGAGTGTTCCTAGGTCAACTAATGAAAAACTGTTTTTT. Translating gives CAWSVPRSTNEKLFF.

CDR3 bases: TGTGCCAGCAGTGACCTAAGGGGCTACGAGCAGTACTTC. Translated: CASSDLRGYEQYF. This chain links TRBV2 with TRBJ2-7, with D maybe TRBD1 (5 bases). CDR3 length: 13 amino acids. Deletions cut 3 bases from V and 3 bases from J, with 9 bases between. The germline V gene encodes CDR1 SNHLY and CDR2 FYNNEI.

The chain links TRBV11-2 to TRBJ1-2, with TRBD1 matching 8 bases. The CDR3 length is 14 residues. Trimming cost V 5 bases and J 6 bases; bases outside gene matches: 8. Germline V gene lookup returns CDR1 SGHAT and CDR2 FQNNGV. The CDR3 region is CASSPRGRDDGYTF. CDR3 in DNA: TGTGCCAGCAGCCCCAGGGGGCGCGACGATGGCTACACCTTC.